This T cell receptor beta chain was recorded in a study of cytomegalovirus exposure and HLA in healthy donors. Study-wide results and caveats: Earlier analysis yielded a pattern in which most TCR beta V segments were productive about 90% or about 30% of the time.

This CDR3 contains 14 residues. CDR1 and CDR2 (germline): SNHLY, FYNNEI. Trimming pared 7 bases from V and 4 bases from J, leaving 13 bases between. Primers included in the PCR were 60 Vbeta and 13 Jbeta primers. Method: immunoSEQ multiplex PCR; TCRdb's copy keeps in-frame clones and lacks some. This sample has around 99,000 clones, with around 77% found just once. With regard to this clone: Its specificity is not known.

The receptor comes from a man aged 35 to 55 in good health and CMV-seronegative. Source material: PBMCs. The V gene is TRBV2, the J gene TRBJ2-2, with D tentatively TRBD1 (6 bases). The CDR3 sequence is CASTPQGSTGELFF. The CDR3 coding sequence is TGTGCCAGCACCCCACAGGGTTCCACCGGGGAGCTGTTTTTT.